These T cell receptor beta chains were read from a single sample in a study of beta chain features in type 1 diabetes. Assay used: immunoSEQ multiplex PCR; TCRdb lists only in-frame clones, some missing. Of about 470,000 clones detected, around 28% appear once; the ten largest clones hold 0.065%. Sequenced: naive CD4+ T cells from blood. The origin of the receptors is a man younger than 35 in good health. Both conserved end residues are part of each CDR3. A D gene is named only where the DNA matches it firmly. Expanded clones get a size class; other rows say once, few or many, or leave the size out.

j_call: TRBJ2-3
v_call: TRBV6-4
d_call: NA
clone_size: NA
cdr3_aa: CASSQAGTDTQYF
cdr3_nt: TGTGCCAGCAGCCAGGCGGGCACAGATACGCAGTATTTT

j_call: TRBJ2-1
v_call: TRBV29-1
d_call: TRBD1
clone_size: NA
cdr3_aa: CSVSGTGSYNEQFF
cdr3_nt: TGCAGCGTCTCCGGGACAGGGTCCTACAATGAGCAGTTCTTC

j_call: TRBJ2-7
v_call: TRBV29-1
d_call: NA
clone_size: NA
cdr3_aa: CSVASGPYEQYF
cdr3_nt: TGCAGCGTCGCCTCTGGACCCTACGAGCAGTACTTC

j_call: TRBJ2-5
v_call: TRBV29-1
d_call: TRBD2
clone_size: NA
cdr3_aa: CSVSPRRTGGRVETQYF
cdr3_nt: TGCAGCGTTTCCCCCCGGCGGACGGGAGGGAGGGTAGAGACCCAGTACTTC

j_call: TRBJ2-7
v_call: TRBV28
d_call: NA
clone_size: NA
cdr3_aa: CASSRPITSSYEQYF
cdr3_nt: TGTGCCAGCAGTCGGCCGATCACGAGCTCCTACGAGCAGTACTTC

j_call: TRBJ2-1
v_call: TRBV9
d_call: NA
clone_size: NA
cdr3_aa: CASSVGEHNEQFF
cdr3_nt: TGTGCCAGCAGCGTAGGCGAACACAATGAGCAGTTCTTC

j_call: TRBJ2-1
v_call: TRBV30
d_call: TRBD2
clone_size: few
cdr3_aa: CAWSRVLAGAVNEQFF
cdr3_nt: TGTGCCTGGAGTCGAGTCCTAGCGGGAGCGGTCAATGAGCAGTTCTTC

j_call: TRBJ2-5
v_call: TRBV23-1
d_call: NA
clone_size: NA
cdr3_aa: CARKEGAQETQYF
cdr3_nt: TGCGCCAGGAAGGAGGGGGCCCAAGAGACCCAGTACTTC

j_call: TRBJ2-7
v_call: TRBV11-2
d_call: TRBD2
clone_size: NA
cdr3_aa: CASSLDPGGGSYEQYF
cdr3_nt: TGTGCCAGCAGCTTAGATCCTGGCGGGGGTTCCTACGAGCAGTACTTC

j_call: TRBJ2-1
v_call: TRBV4-3
d_call: NA
clone_size: NA
cdr3_aa: CASSQVGPEYNEQFF
cdr3_nt: TGCGCCAGCAGCCAAGTGGGACCGGAATACAATGAGCAGTTCTTC

j_call: TRBJ1-2
v_call: TRBV29-1
d_call: TRBD1
clone_size: once
cdr3_aa: CSVEREGQGGGYTF
cdr3_nt: TGCAGCGTTGAAAGGGAGGGACAGGGAGGTGGCTACACCTTC

j_call: TRBJ2-3
v_call: TRBV10-3
d_call: TRBD2
clone_size: NA
cdr3_aa: CAIRARSGSSTDTQYF
cdr3_nt: TGTGCCATCAGGGCCAGGAGCGGGAGTAGCACAGATACGCAGTATTTT

j_call: TRBJ2-2
v_call: TRBV30
d_call: NA
clone_size: few
cdr3_aa: CAWSHPDGLLTGELFF
cdr3_nt: TGTGCCTGGAGTCACCCCGACGGTTTACTAACCGGGGAGCTGTTTTTT

j_call: TRBJ2-7
v_call: TRBV7-6
d_call: TRBD1
clone_size: NA
cdr3_aa: CASSLVPPSDRGAFYEQYF
cdr3_nt: TGTGCCAGCAGCTTAGTGCCCCCTTCTGACAGGGGGGCTTTCTACGAGCAGTACTTC

j_call: TRBJ2-7
v_call: TRBV28
d_call: NA
clone_size: NA
cdr3_aa: CASSLVGWDEQYF
cdr3_nt: TGTGCCAGCAGTTTAGTTGGTTGGGACGAGCAGTACTTC

j_call: TRBJ2-3
v_call: TRBV18
d_call: TRBD2
clone_size: NA
cdr3_aa: CASSPSWTSGRLTDTQYF
cdr3_nt: TGTGCCAGCTCACCCTCCTGGACTAGCGGAAGACTCACAGATACGCAGTATTTT

j_call: TRBJ2-5
v_call: TRBV29-1
d_call: NA
clone_size: NA
cdr3_aa: CSVEGRLLRETQYF
cdr3_nt: TGCAGCGTTGAAGGGCGCCTTTTGAGGGAGACCCAGTACTTC

j_call: TRBJ2-1
v_call: TRBV30
d_call: TRBD2
clone_size: NA
cdr3_aa: CAWSPGTSGRAYNEQFF
cdr3_nt: TGTGCCTGGAGCCCTGGGACTAGCGGGAGGGCTTACAATGAGCAGTTCTTC

j_call: TRBJ2-5
v_call: TRBV29-1
d_call: TRBD1
clone_size: once
cdr3_aa: CSVVWTGGPETQYF
cdr3_nt: TGCAGCGTTGTTTGGACAGGGGGCCCGGAGACCCAGTACTTC

j_call: TRBJ2-3
v_call: TRBV19
d_call: NA
clone_size: NA
cdr3_aa: CASTDGGGTDTQYF
cdr3_nt: TGTGCCAGTACGGACGGAGGAGGGACAGATACGCAGTATTTT

j_call: TRBJ2-2
v_call: TRBV30
d_call: NA
clone_size: few
cdr3_aa: CAWGRSPITGELFF
cdr3_nt: TGTGCCTGGGGGCGTAGTCCTATCACCGGGGAGCTGTTTTTT

j_call: TRBJ2-1
v_call: TRBV2
d_call: TRBD2
clone_size: NA
cdr3_aa: CASRTSGRPTNEQFF
cdr3_nt: TGTGCCAGCAGGACTAGCGGACGCCCAACCAATGAGCAGTTCTTC

j_call: TRBJ1-2
v_call: TRBV23-1
d_call: NA
clone_size: NA
cdr3_aa: CASTSGGRNYGYTF
cdr3_nt: TGCGCCAGCACTTCCGGGGGCAGAAACTATGGCTACACCTTC

j_call: TRBJ2-5
v_call: TRBV15
d_call: TRBD1
clone_size: few
cdr3_aa: CATSFRDRQETQYF
cdr3_nt: TGTGCCACCAGTTTTCGGGACAGACAAGAGACCCAGTACTTC

j_call: TRBJ2-1
v_call: TRBV10-3
d_call: TRBD2
clone_size: NA
cdr3_aa: CAIRDGLAGVVEQFF
cdr3_nt: TGTGCCATCAGGGACGGACTAGCGGGAGTTGTTGAGCAGTTCTTC

j_call: TRBJ2-7
v_call: TRBV29-1
d_call: TRBD1
clone_size: NA
cdr3_aa: CSGRTGPYEQYF
cdr3_nt: TGCAGCGGCCGGACAGGGCCCTACGAGCAGTACTTC

j_call: TRBJ2-7
v_call: TRBV7-9
d_call: TRBD2
clone_size: few
cdr3_aa: CASSFPLAGGDSYEQYF
cdr3_nt: TGTGCCAGCAGCTTCCCGCTAGCGGGAGGAGACTCCTACGAGCAGTACTTC

j_call: TRBJ1-1
v_call: TRBV19
d_call: NA
clone_size: NA
cdr3_aa: CASTGTNTEAFF
cdr3_nt: TGTGCCAGTACGGGCACCAACACTGAAGCTTTCTTT

j_call: TRBJ2-2
v_call: TRBV11-2
d_call: NA
clone_size: few
cdr3_aa: CASSLTGHLNTGELFF
cdr3_nt: TGTGCCAGCAGCTTAACAGGTCACCTCAACACCGGGGAGCTGTTTTTT

j_call: TRBJ2-7
v_call: TRBV28
d_call: NA
clone_size: few
cdr3_aa: CASSPILVRYEQYF
cdr3_nt: TGTGCCAGCAGTCCAATCTTAGTGCGCTACGAGCAGTACTTC

j_call: TRBJ2-3
v_call: TRBV4-2
d_call: NA
clone_size: few
cdr3_aa: CASSPKLAQRFTDTQYF
cdr3_nt: TGTGCCAGCAGCCCCAAACTAGCCCAGAGATTCACAGATACGCAGTATTTT

j_call: TRBJ1-4
v_call: TRBV5-4
d_call: NA
clone_size: NA
cdr3_aa: CASSLAGVNEKLFF
cdr3_nt: TGTGCCAGCAGCTTGGCAGGAGTAAATGAAAAACTGTTTTTT

j_call: TRBJ2-7
v_call: TRBV4-3
d_call: TRBD2
clone_size: few
cdr3_aa: CASSQPPGTSDAETHEQYF
cdr3_nt: TGCGCCAGCAGCCAACCTCCTGGGACTAGCGATGCGGAGACCCACGAGCAGTACTTC

j_call: TRBJ1-1
v_call: TRBV29-1
d_call: TRBD1
clone_size: NA
cdr3_aa: CSVKDRENTEAFF
cdr3_nt: TGCAGCGTGAAGGACAGGGAGAACACTGAAGCTTTCTTT

j_call: TRBJ2-1
v_call: TRBV27
d_call: NA
clone_size: few
cdr3_aa: CASSLGLAGRYNEQFF
cdr3_nt: TGTGCCAGCAGTTTAGGTCTGGCGGGCCGCTACAATGAGCAGTTCTTC

j_call: TRBJ1-3
v_call: TRBV9
d_call: NA
clone_size: NA
cdr3_aa: CASSVVGSGNTIYF
cdr3_nt: TGTGCCAGCAGCGTAGTCGGCTCTGGAAACACCATATATTTT

j_call: TRBJ2-7
v_call: TRBV9
d_call: TRBD2
clone_size: NA
cdr3_aa: CASSVGLAPTYEQYF
cdr3_nt: TGTGCCAGCAGCGTAGGACTAGCGCCCACCTACGAGCAGTACTTC

j_call: TRBJ1-1
v_call: TRBV7-9
d_call: NA
clone_size: few
cdr3_aa: CASSLVGLNTEAFF
cdr3_nt: TGTGCCAGCAGCTTAGTGGGGTTGAACACTGAAGCTTTCTTT

j_call: TRBJ1-2
v_call: TRBV6-6
d_call: TRBD1
clone_size: NA
cdr3_aa: CASSYSTGASYTF
cdr3_nt: TGTGCCAGCAGTTACTCGACAGGGGCGAGCTACACCTTC

j_call: TRBJ1-5
v_call: TRBV18
d_call: NA
clone_size: few
cdr3_aa: CASSQGDQPQHF
cdr3_nt: TGTGCCAGCTCACAGGGCGATCAGCCCCAGCATTTT

j_call: TRBJ2-3
v_call: TRBV7-6
d_call: TRBD2
clone_size: NA
cdr3_aa: CASSSAGRTDTQYF
cdr3_nt: TGTGCCAGCAGCTCAGCGGGACGCACAGATACGCAGTATTTT